The clone carrying this T cell receptor beta chain has a count of ten or more. These data belong to a study of Japanese encephalitis immunity and Zika vaccine responses. CFSE-labeled PBMCs were cultured around six days with peptide pools, each at 0.75 to 1 ug/mL. Proliferating CD4 T cells were sorted unfixed as live CD56-CD19-CD16-CD3+CD4+ CFSE-low cells. TCRdb reprocessed the 5' RACE reads via MiXCR and lists one record per CDR3 protein. This sample carries roughly 1,600 distinct CDR3 sequences, 5% to 8% of them seen once, and the ten largest clones take approximately 30%. The CDR3 has 12 residues. Trimming removed 8 bases at V and 2 bases at J, with 9 bases between. Germline V gene data show CDR1 as SEHNR and CDR2 as FQNEAQ (reference sequence).

This specimen was antigen-activated CD4+ T cells from blood, cultured, taken during a Zika inactivated vaccine study. The chain recombines TRBV7-9 with TRBJ2-5, with D unresolved. This clonotype originated in an adult woman who received an inactivated Zika virus vaccine. CDR3 sequence reads: CASRRYQETQYF. The DNA of the CDR3 is TGTGCCAGCCGGCGGTATCAAGAGACCCAGTACTTC.